Presented here are 23 T cell receptor beta chains from one specimen sequenced in a study of glioma-infiltrating T cells. TCR alpha and beta CDR3 regions were amplified from RNA using iRepertoire nested multiplex PCR. TCRdb recomputed calls from the multiplex PCR reads with MiXCR, one row per CDR3 protein. This sample has about 3,900 distinct CDR3 sequences, with around a third found just once. Sample: glioma tissue, nonneoplastic brain tissue, or PBMCs (not recorded which). The origin of the receptors is a human donor with low-grade glioma or glioblastoma, undergoing nonglioma brain surgery, or in good health (not recorded which).

Points on this clonotype: A much larger clone lies one base from this, so it may be a read error. V usage is TRBV18 and J usage is TRBJ1-1; D possibly corresponds to TRBD1 (5 bases). CDR1 is KGHSH and CDR2 is LQKENI in the germline V gene. Trimming took off 5 bases at V and 1 base at J, with 11 bases between the two ends. This CDR3 region has 14 residues. This CDR3 reads CASSWGLANTEAFF. The DNA of the CDR3 is TGTGCCAGCTCATGGGGCCTTGCGAACACTGAAGCTTTCTTT.

Turning to this clonotype: This may come from a read error, since a much larger clone is one base off. This chain uses TRBV6-5 with TRBJ2-7; the D gene is possibly TRBD1 (6 bases). This CDR3 region has 14 residues. Germline V gene lookup returns CDR1 MNHEY and CDR2 SVGAGI. The CDR3 sequence: CASGYRQDSYEQYF. CDR3 coding DNA: TGTGCCAGCGGTTACAGACAGGACTCCTACGAGCAGTACTTC.

This clonotype is labeled medium-sized. The J gene is TRBJ2-3, the V gene TRBV29-1; 11 nucleotides align to TRBD2. The ends lost 6 bases at V and 4 bases at J; junction bases unmatched: 12. Germline V gene data show CDR1 as SQVTM and CDR2 as ANQGSEA. The CDR3 spans 16 residues. The CDR3 DNA reads TGCAGCGTGACCCTAGCGGGGGGTTTCAAGGCAGATACGCAGTATTTT. Translation gives CSVTLAGGFKADTQYF.

Sample share makes this clonotype medium-sized. V usage is TRBV15 and J usage is TRBJ1-3, with D possibly TRBD1 on 5 matching bases. CDR3 length: 18 amino acids. Trimming removed 4 bases at V and 3 bases at J, with 22 bases between. Germline CDR1 and CDR2: LNHNV and YYDKDF (reference sequence). The CDR3 region has the DNA TGTGCCACCAGCAAAGGGCTAACGAGGGGCCGTGATGGAAACACCATATATTTT. Protein product: CATSKGLTRGRDGNTIYF.

This clonotype was detected many times. The chain uses TRBV12-3 or TRBV12-4 and TRBJ1-2; 9 bases fit TRBD1. The CDR3 loop spans 15 amino acids. Trimming at V came to 6 bases and at J to 7 bases, leaving 12 bases not matched to a gene. For the CDR3, the DNA is TGTGCCAGCAGCTCCCTGACAGGGGGTTGGGGTGGCTACACCTTC. This codes for CASSSLTGGWGGYTF.

This clonotype is termed medium-sized (0.01 to 0.1%). This chain joins TRBV14 and TRBJ2-1; 7 bases are a match to TRBD1. V was clipped by 4 bases and J by 12 bases; unmatched bases: 12. Germline lookup yields CDR1 SGHDN and CDR2 FVKESK. The CDR3 consists of 14 residues. The CDR3 loop is CASSPTAPGQTQFF. The CDR3 coding sequence is TGTGCCAGCAGCCCCACCGCCCCGGGACAGACGCAGTTCTTC.

By share, this clonotype ranks as medium-sized (0.01 to 0.1%). V usage is TRBV7-9 and J usage is TRBJ2-3; D is unresolved. This CDR3 spans 13 amino acids. Germline values: CDR1 SEHNR, CDR2 FQNEAQ (reference sequence). V shed 5 bases and J shed 4 bases, with 10 bases lying between them. CDR3 amino acids: CASSPKWADTQYF. The DNA of the CDR3 is TGTGCCAGCAGCCCCAAATGGGCAGATACGCAGTATTTT. Together with reference TRBV7-9 and TRBJ2-3, the CDR3 gives the full variable domain: DTGVSQNPRHKITKRGQNVTFRCDPISEHNRLYWYRQTLGQGPEFLTYFQNEAQLEKSRLLSDRFSAERPKGSFSTLEIQRTEQGDSAMYLCASSPKWADTQYFGPGTRLTVL.

By proportion, this clonotype is medium-sized. This chain joins TRBV4-2 and TRBJ1-2; D uncertain. Looked up from germline, CDR1 is LGHNA and CDR2 is YNFKEQ. Trimming stripped 0 bases from V and 0 bases from J, with 8 bases between. The CDR3 is 15 amino acids. The CDR3 sequence is CASSQDRTSNYGYTF. For the CDR3, the DNA is TGTGCCAGCAGCCAAGACAGGACTTCTAACTATGGCTACACCTTC.

As regards this clonotype: A read error is possible here, since a much larger clone lies one base away. V and J are TRBV12-3 or TRBV12-4 and TRBJ1-1, with 7 bases lining up with TRBD1. The CDR3 sequence is 13 residues long. As DNA, the CDR3 is TGTGCCAGCGGGAGGGGGCCCAACACTGAAGCTTCCTTT. This gives the protein CASGRGPNTEASF.

This clonotype qualifies as medium-sized (0.01 to 0.1%). The genes are TRBV20-1 and TRBJ1-2; 9 bases line up with TRBD1. The CDR3 loop spans 12 amino acids. V gave up 5 bases and J gave up 5 bases; unmatched junction bases: 3. CDR1 DFQATT and CDR2 SNEGSKA come from the germline V gene (reference sequence). Here the CDR3 DNA reads TGCAGTGCTCCGACAGGGGGTTATGGCTACACCTTC. Protein product: CSAPTGGYGYTF.

With respect to this clonotype: Being one base from a much bigger clone, this may be a read error. This chain links TRBV5-1 with TRBJ2-3; 8 bases are shared with TRBD2. The V segment lost 6 bases and the J segment 5 bases; nucleotides outside the gene matches: 8. CDR3 length equals 14 residues. The germline V gene has CDR1 SGHRS and CDR2 YFSETQ. CDR3 protein: CASTTRGVLDTQYF. Here the CDR3 DNA reads TGCGCCAGCACCACGCGGGGGGTTCTAGATACGCAGTATTTT.

This clonotype is medium-sized in the sample. The J gene is TRBJ2-1, the V gene TRBV19, with D unresolved. Germline-derived CDR1 and CDR2 are LNHDA and SQIVND (reference sequence). The CDR3 loop spans 13 amino acids. Between the trimmed V and J ends, which lost 6 bases and 7 bases, there was a span of 13 bases. The CDR3 loop reads CASSLFSVNEQFF. The CDR3 DNA reads TGTGCCAGTAGCCTCTTTAGTGTTAATGAGCAGTTCTTC.

This clonotype was detected only a few times. The rearrangement links TRBV2 to TRBJ2-3; 9 bases fit TRBD1. The germline V gene has CDR1 SNHLY and CDR2 FYNNEI. With V trimmed by 0 bases and J by 5 bases, 9 bases remained unmatched. This CDR3 comprises 17 residues. The CDR3 bases are TGTGCCAGCAGTGAAGCGCGAGGAACAGGGGGCGGAGATACGCAGTATTTT. Protein: CASSEARGTGGGDTQYF.

In this sample, this clonotype is medium-sized. The CDR3 reads CASSPGLEGHEQFF. The CDR3 DNA sequence: TGTGCCAGCAGTCCGGGACTCGAGGGGCATGAGCAGTTCTTC. The chain is built from TRBV6-1 and TRBJ2-1; possible D gene TRBD2, 6 bases. The V end lost 5 bases, the J end lost 8 bases, and 16 bases lay between the germline ends. The CDR3 runs to 14 residues. The germline gives CDR1 MNHNS, CDR2 SASEGT.

As regards this clonotype: A read error may be the cause here, since a much bigger clone is one base away. The chain has TRBV20-1 and TRBJ2-3; TRBD1 is a possible D gene (5 bases). The germline V gene encodes CDR1 DFQATT and CDR2 SNEGSKA (reference sequence). This CDR3 comprises 13 residues. The CDR3 region is CRMLGPSTGTQYF. The CDR3, as DNA: TGCAGGATGCTAGGGCCCAGCACAGGTACGCAGTATTTT.

The rearrangement joins TRBV6-1 to TRBJ1-2; D gene unclear. The CDR3 length is 11 residues. Germline-derived CDR1 and CDR2 are MNHNS and SASEGT. Trimming cost V 8 bases and J 8 bases, with 12 bases left between them. The CDR3 loop reads CASPPEGGYTF. In DNA form, the CDR3 reads TGTGCCAGCCCACCGGAAGGGGGCTACACCTTC.

With respect to this clonotype: A read error is possible here, since a much larger clone lies one base away. The CDR3 is CASSPDRVGYEQYF. CDR3 bases: TGTGCCAGCAGCCCGGACAGGGTAGGCTACGAGCAGTACTTC. The chain uses TRBV5-4 and TRBJ2-7, with TRBD1 matching 8 bases. The CDR3 is made up of 14 amino acids. Trimming at V came to 4 bases and at J to 3 bases, leaving 6 bases not matched to a gene. The germline CDR1 and CDR2 sequences are SGHNT and YYREEE (reference sequence).

On this clonotype: This may be a read error, as it is one base from a much larger clone. The chain uses TRBV7-2 and TRBJ1-2, with D possibly being TRBD1 (5 bases). Trimming pared 3 bases from V and 8 bases from J, leaving 13 bases between. Germline CDR1 SGHTA, CDR2 FQGNSA. The CDR3 covers 13 residues. CDR3 protein: CASSFGTTGGYTF. CDR3 DNA: TGTGCCAGCAGCTTTGGGACGACGGGGGGCTACACCTTC.

Comments on this clonotype: The junction departs from the called germline gene at one end, perhaps through a read error. This CDR3 is CASWDANTKAFF. In nucleotides, the CDR3 is TGTGCCAGTTGGGATGCAAACACTAAAGCTTTCTTT. The chain uses TRBV19 and TRBJ1-1; D is uncertain. The germline CDR1 and CDR2 sequences are LNHDA and SQIVND (reference sequence). This CDR3 is built from 12 residues.

In this sample, this clonotype turned up many times. The V and J genes are TRBV7-3 and TRBJ1-1, with D perhaps TRBD1 (6 bases). The CDR3 is 13 residues long. Germline CDR1 is SGHTA and CDR2 is FQGTGA. V was pared by 5 bases and J by 4 bases, with 11 bases between. CDR3 nucleotide sequence: TGTGCCAGCAGCCGGATCAGGGGCACTGAAGCTTTCTTT. Translation gives CASSRIRGTEAFF.

The J gene is TRBJ2-3, the V gene TRBV7-2, with D perhaps TRBD1 (5 bases). V was cut by 5 bases and J by 7 bases, with 19 bases left in between. Per germline, CDR1 SGHTA and CDR2 FQGNSA. The CDR3 is 15 residues long. The CDR3 region is CTSSLRAPTANTQYF. The CDR3 DNA is TGTACCAGCAGCCTCAGGGCCCCGACGGCTAATACGCAGTATTTT.

This chain connects TRBV6-2 or TRBV6-3 to TRBJ1-2; 12 bases are a match to TRBD1. This CDR3 spans 15 amino acids. With 2 bases clipped from V and 5 bases from J, the junction kept 3 bases outside the gene matches. Germline CDR1 reads MNHEY; CDR2 reads SVGEGT. This CDR3 is CASSYLGQGAYGYTF. The CDR3 DNA reads as TGTGCCAGCAGTTACCTGGGACAGGGGGCTTATGGCTACACCTTC.

By share, this clonotype ranks as medium-sized. This may arise from a read error, as a much more abundant clone is one base away. The rearrangement joins TRBV7-3 to TRBJ1-1; D uncertain. From germline, CDR1 is SGHTA and CDR2 FQGTGA. This CDR3 region has 13 residues. Trimming shortened V by 5 bases and J by 1 base, and 8 bases separated the two germline ends. The CDR3 loop is CASSPDTNTEAFF. The CDR3, as DNA: TGTGCCAGCAGCCCCGACACGAACACTGAAGCTTTCTTT.